This T cell receptor beta chain was recorded in a study of blood T cells in healthy people across ages. Study as a whole: Capture by template switching was about one barcoded beta molecule per two T cells.

To note about this clonotype: Its antigen is currently unknown.

Whole-study findings and limits: Both naive CD4+ cell counts and diversity were greater in long-lived donors than in aged donors.

PCR was performed a second time for about 7 to 11 cycles using a sample-barcoded 5' primer and a J-beta primer mix. Every cDNA molecule bore a tag from a template-switch adaptor containing 12 random nucleotides. TCRdb used MiXCR to reprocess the 5' RACE reads, holding one entry per CDR3 protein. The sample lists about a million distinct CDR3 sequences; roughly 51% were seen once. Sequences were obtained from blood. The TCR originated in a woman aged 55-69 years in good health.

CDR3 coding DNA: TGCAGCGTTGCGTCGGGACAGGGGGCCAACGTCCTGACTTTC. Translated: CSVASGQGANVLTF. The rearrangement uses TRBV29-1 and TRBJ2-6, with TRBD1 identical over 7 bases. V shed 4 bases, J shed 4 bases, and the junction held 4 bases outside the gene matches. There are 14 residues in the CDR3. Germline V gene sequence: CDR1 SQVTM, CDR2 ANQGSEA.